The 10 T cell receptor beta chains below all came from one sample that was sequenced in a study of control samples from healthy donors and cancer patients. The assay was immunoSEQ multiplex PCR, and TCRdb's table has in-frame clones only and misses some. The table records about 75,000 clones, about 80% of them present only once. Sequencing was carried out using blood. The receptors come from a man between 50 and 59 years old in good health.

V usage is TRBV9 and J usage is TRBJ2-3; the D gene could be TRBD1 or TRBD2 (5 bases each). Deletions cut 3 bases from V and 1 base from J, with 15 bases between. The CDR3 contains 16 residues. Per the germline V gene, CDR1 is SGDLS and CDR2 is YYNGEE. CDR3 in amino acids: CASSDHRDPGTDTQYF. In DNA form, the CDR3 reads TGTGCCAGCAGCGACCACCGGGACCCGGGCACAGATACGCAGTATTTT.

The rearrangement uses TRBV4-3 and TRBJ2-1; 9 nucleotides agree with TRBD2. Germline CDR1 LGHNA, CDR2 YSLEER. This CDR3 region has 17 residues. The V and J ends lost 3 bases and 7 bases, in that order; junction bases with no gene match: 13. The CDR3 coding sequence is TGCGCCAGCAGCCAGGTGGCTCTAGCGGGATTTAATAATGAGCAGTTCTTC. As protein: CASSQVALAGFNNEQFF.

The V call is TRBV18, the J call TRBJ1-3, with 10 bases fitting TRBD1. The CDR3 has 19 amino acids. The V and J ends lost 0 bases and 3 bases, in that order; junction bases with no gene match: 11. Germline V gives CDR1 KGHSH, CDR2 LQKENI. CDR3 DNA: TGTGCCAGCTCACCACCTCAGTTCGTGACAGGGGGCGTTGGAAACACCATATATTTT. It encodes CASSPPQFVTGGVGNTIYF.

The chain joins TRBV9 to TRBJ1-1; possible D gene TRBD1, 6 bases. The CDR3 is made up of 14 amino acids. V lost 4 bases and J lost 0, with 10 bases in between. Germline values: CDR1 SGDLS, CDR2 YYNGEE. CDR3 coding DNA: TGTGCCAGCAGCCAGGGACACATGAACACTGAAGCTTTCTTT. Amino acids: CASSQGHMNTEAFF. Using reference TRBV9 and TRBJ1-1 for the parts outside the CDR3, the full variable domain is DSGVTQTPKHLITATGQRVTLRCSPRSGDLSVYWYQQSLDQGLQFLIQYYNGEERAKGNILERFSAQQFPDLHSELNLSSLELGDSALYFCASSQGHMNTEAFFGQGTRLTVV.

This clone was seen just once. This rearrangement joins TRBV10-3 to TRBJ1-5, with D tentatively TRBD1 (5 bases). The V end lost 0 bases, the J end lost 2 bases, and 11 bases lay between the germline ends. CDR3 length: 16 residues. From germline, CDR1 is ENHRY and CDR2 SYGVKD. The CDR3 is CAISESQDSRNQPQHF. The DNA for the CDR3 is TGTGCCATCAGTGAGTCGCAAGACAGCCGCAATCAGCCCCAGCATTTT.

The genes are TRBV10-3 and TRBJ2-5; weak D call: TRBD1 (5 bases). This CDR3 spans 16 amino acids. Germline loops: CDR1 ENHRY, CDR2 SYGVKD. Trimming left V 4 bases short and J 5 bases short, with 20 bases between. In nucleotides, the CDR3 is TGTGCCATCAGTGGGATTGCAGGGTATGATATGGAGACCCAGTACTTC. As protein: CAISGIAGYDMETQYF.

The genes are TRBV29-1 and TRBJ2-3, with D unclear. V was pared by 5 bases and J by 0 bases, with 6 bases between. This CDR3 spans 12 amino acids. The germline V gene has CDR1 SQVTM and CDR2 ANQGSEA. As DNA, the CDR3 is TGCAGCGTTTTAAGTAGCACAGATACGCAGTATTTT. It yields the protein CSVLSSTDTQYF.

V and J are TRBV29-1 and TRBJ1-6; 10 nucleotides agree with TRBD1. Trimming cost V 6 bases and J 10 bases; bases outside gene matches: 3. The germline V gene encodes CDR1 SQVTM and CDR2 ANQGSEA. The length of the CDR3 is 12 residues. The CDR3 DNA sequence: TGCAGCGTCCGGGACAGGGGATCACCCCTCCACTTT. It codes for CSVRDRGSPLHF.

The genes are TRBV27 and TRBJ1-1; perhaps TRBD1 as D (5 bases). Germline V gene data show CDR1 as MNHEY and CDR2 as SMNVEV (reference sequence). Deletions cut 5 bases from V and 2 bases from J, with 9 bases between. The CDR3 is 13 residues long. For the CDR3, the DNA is TGTGCCAGCAGTGACAGTTTAAACACTGAAGCTTTCTTT. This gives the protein CASSDSLNTEAFF.

DNA for the CDR3: TGCGCCAGCAGCTATTACACGCGGGAGGGCCTCGAGCAGTACTTC. It is translated as CASSYYTREGLEQYF. The rearrangement links TRBV4-1 to TRBJ2-7, with 9 bases fitting TRBD2. V shed 5 bases, J shed 6 bases, and the junction held 11 bases outside the gene matches. Germline assignment: CDR1 MGHRA and CDR2 YSYEKL. This CDR3 has 15 residues.